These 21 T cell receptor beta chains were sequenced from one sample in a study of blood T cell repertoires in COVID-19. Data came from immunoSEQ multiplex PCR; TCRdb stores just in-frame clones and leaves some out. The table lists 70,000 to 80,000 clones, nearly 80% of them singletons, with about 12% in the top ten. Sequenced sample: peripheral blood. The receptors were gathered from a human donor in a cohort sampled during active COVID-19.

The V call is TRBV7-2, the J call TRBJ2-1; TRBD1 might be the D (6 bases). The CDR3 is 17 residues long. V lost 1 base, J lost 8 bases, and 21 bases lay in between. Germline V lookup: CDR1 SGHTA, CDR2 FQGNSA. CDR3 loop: CASSLVWDSVRGDEQFF. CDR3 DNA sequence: TGTGCCAGCAGCTTAGTTTGGGATAGCGTCAGGGGTGATGAGCAGTTCTTC.

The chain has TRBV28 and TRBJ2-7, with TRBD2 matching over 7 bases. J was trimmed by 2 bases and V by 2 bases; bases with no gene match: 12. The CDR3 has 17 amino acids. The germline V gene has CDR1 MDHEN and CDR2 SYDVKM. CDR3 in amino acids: CASSLKGGVTRAYEQYF. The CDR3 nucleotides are TGTGCCAGCAGTTTAAAGGGAGGGGTGACAAGAGCCTACGAGCAGTACTTC.

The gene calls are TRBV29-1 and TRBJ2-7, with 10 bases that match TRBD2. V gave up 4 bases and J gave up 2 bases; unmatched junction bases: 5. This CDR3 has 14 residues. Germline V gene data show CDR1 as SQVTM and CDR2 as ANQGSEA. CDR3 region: CSVGLAGGTYEQYF. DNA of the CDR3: TGCAGCGTTGGACTAGCGGGCGGAACCTACGAGCAGTACTTC.

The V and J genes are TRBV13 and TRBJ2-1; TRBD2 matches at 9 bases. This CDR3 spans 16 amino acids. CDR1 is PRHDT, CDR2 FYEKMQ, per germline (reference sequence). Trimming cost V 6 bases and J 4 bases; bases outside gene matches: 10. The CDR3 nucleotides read TGTGCCAGCAGATCCGGGACTAGCCGATTTTACAATGAGCAGTTCTTC. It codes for CASRSGTSRFYNEQFF.

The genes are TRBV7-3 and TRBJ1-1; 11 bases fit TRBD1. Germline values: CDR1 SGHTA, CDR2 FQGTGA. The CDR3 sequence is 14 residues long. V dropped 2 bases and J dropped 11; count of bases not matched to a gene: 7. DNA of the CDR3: TGTGCCAGCAGCTTAGGACAGGGGGCGAAGGATGCTTTCTTT. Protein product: CASSLGQGAKDAFF. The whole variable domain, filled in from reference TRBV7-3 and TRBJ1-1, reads GAGVSQTPSNKVTEKGKYVELRCDPISGHTALYWYRQSLGQGPEFLIYFQGTGAADDSGLPNDRFFAVRPEGSVSTLKIQRTERGDSAVYLCASSLGQGAKDAFFGQGTRLTVV.

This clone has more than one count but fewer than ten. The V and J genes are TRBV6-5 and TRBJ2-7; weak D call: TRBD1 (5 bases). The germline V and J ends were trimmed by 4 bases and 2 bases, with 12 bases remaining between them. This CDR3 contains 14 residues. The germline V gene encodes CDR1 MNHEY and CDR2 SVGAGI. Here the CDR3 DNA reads TGTGCCAGCAGTTGGTTAGGGGTACCCTACGAGCAGTACTTC. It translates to CASSWLGVPYEQYF.

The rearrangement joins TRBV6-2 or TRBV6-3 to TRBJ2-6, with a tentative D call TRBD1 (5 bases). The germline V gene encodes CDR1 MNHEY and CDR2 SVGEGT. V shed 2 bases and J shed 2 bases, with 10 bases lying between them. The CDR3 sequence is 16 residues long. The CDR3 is CASSYVPGTGANVLTF. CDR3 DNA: TGTGCCAGCAGTTACGTTCCAGGGACTGGGGCCAACGTCCTGACTTTC.

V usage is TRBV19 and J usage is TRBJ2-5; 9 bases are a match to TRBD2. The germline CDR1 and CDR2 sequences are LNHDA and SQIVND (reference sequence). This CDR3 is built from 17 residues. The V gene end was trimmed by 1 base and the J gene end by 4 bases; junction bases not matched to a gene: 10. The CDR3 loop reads CASSIGAGLAGRETQYF. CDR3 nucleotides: TGTGCCAGTAGTATAGGGGCGGGGCTAGCGGGACGAGAGACCCAGTACTTC.

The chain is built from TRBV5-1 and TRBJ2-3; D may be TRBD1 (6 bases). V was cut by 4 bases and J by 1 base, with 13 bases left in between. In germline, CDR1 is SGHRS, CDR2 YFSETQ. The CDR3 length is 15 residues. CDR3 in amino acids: CASSTQGERTDTQYF. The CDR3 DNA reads TGCGCCAGCAGCACACAGGGAGAACGCACAGATACGCAGTATTTT.

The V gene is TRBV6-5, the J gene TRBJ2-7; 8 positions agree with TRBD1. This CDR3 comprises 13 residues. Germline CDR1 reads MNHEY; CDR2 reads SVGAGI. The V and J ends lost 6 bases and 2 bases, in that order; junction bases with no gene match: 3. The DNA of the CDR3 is TGTGCCAGCAGCCGGGACAGGACCTACGAGCAGTACTTC. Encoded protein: CASSRDRTYEQYF.

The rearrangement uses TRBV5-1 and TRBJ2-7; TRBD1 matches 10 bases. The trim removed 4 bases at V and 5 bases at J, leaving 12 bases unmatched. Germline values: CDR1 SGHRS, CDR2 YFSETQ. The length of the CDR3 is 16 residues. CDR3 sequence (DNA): TGCGCCAGCAGCCCCTTGGGCATTGGGACAGGGGACGAGCAGTACGTC. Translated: CASSPLGIGTGDEQYV.

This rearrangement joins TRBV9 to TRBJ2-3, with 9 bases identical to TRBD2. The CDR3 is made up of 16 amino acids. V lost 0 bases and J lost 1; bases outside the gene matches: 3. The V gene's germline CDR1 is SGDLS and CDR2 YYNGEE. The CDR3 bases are TGTGCCAGCAGCGTAGTAGCTAGCGGGGGCACAGATACGCAGTATTTT. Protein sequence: CASSVVASGGTDTQYF.

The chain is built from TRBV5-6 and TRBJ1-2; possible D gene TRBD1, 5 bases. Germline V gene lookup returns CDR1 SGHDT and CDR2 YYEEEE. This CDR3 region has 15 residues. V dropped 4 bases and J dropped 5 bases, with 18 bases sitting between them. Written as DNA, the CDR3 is TGTGCCAGCAGCGGAGGGACGGACTGGCTTTATGGCTACACCTTC. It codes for CASSGGTDWLYGYTF.

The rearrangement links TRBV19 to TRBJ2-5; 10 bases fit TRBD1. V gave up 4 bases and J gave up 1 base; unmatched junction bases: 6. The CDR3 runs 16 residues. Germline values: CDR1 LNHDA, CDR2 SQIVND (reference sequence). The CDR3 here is CASSSGTGVSQETQYF. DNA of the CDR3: TGTGCCAGTAGTAGCGGGACAGGGGTGAGCCAAGAGACCCAGTACTTC.

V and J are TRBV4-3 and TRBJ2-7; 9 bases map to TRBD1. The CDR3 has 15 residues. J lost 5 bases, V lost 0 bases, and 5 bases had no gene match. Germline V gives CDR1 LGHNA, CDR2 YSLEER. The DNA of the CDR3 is TGCGCCAGCAGCCAAGATGGGACAGGGCGCGACGAGCAGTACTTC. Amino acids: CASSQDGTGRDEQYF.

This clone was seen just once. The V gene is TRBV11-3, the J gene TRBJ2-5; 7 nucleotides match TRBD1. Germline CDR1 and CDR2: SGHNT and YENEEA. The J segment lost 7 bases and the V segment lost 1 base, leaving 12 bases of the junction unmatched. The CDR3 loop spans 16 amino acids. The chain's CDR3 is CASSLAPGYRQGTQYF. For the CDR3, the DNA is TGTGCCAGCAGCTTAGCTCCCGGTTACCGACAGGGGACCCAGTACTTC.

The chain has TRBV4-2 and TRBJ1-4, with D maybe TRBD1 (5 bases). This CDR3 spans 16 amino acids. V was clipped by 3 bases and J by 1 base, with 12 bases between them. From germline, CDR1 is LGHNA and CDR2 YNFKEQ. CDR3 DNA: TGTGCCAGCAGCCAGAGGGCGGGGGGAACTAATGAAAAACTGTTTTTT. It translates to CASSQRAGGTNEKLFF.

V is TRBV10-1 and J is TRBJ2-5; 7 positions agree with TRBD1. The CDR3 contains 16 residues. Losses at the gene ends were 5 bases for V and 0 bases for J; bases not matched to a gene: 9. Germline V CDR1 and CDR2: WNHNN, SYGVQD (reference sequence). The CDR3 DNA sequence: TGCGCCAGCAGTCGAGCCAAAGACAGGGACCAAGAGACCCAGTACTTC. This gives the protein CASSRAKDRDQETQYF.

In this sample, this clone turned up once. In DNA form, the CDR3 reads TGTGCCAGCAGTGTAAAGGTGGACAGCGAAGCTTTCTTT. The encoded protein is CASSVKVDSEAFF. V usage is TRBV2 and J usage is TRBJ1-1, with D perhaps matching TRBD1 (6 bases). The CDR3 runs 13 residues. Between the trimmed V and J ends, which lost 4 bases and 8 bases, there was a span of 14 bases. The V gene's germline CDR1 is SNHLY and CDR2 FYNNEI.

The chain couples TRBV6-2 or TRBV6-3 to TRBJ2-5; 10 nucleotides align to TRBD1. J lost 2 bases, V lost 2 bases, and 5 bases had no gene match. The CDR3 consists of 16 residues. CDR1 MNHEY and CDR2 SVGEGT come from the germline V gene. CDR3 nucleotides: TGTGCCAGCAGTTACCCCGCGGGACAGGGGCAAGAGACCCAGTACTTC. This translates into CASSYPAGQGQETQYF.

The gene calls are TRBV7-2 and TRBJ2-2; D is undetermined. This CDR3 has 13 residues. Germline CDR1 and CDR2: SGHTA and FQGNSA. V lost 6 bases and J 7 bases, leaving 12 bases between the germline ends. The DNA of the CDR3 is TGTGCCAGCAGACCCGGTTTAAGCGGGGAGCTGTTTTTT. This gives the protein CASRPGLSGELFF.